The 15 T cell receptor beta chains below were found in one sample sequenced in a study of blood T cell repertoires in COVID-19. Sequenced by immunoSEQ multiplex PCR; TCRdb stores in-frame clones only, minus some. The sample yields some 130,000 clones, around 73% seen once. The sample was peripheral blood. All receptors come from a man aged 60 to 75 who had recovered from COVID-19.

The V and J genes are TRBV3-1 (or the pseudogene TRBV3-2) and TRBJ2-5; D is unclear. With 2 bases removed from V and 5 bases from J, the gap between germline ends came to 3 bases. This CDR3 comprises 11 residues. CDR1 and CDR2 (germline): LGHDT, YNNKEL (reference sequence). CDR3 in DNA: TGTGCCAGCAGCCAACCGGAGACCCAGTACTTC. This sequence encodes CASSQPETQYF.

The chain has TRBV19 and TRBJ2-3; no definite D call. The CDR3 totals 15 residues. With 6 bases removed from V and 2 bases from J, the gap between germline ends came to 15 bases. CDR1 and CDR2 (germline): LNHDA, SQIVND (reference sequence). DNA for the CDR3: TGTGCCAGTAGCTCGTTTTTGAAGCACACAGATACGCAGTATTTT. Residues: CASSSFLKHTDTQYF.

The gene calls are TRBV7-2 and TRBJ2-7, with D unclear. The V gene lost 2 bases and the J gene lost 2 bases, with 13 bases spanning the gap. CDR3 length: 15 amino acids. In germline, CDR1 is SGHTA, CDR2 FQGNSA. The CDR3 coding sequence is TGTGCCAGCAGCTTAAACGGCGGCTTAACCTACGAGCAGTACTTC. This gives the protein CASSLNGGLTYEQYF. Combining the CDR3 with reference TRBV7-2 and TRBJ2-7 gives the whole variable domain GAGVSQSPSNKVTEKGKDVELRCDPISGHTALYWYRQSLGQGLEFLIYFQGNSAPDKSGLPSDRFSAERTGGSVSTLTIQRTQQEDSAVYLCASSLNGGLTYEQYFGPGTRLTVT.

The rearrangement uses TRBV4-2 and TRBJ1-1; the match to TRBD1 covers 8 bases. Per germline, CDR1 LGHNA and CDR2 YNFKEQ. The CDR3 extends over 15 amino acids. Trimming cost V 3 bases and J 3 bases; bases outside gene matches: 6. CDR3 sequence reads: CASSQETGVDTEAFF. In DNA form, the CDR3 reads TGTGCCAGCAGCCAGGAGACAGGGGTGGACACTGAAGCTTTCTTT.

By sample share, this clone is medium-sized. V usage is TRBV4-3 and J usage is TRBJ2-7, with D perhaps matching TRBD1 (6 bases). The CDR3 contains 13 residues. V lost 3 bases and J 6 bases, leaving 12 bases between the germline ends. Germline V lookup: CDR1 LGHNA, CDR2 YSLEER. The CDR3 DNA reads TGCGCCAGCAGCCATCGCACAGGGCGCGAGCAGTACTTC. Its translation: CASSHRTGREQYF.

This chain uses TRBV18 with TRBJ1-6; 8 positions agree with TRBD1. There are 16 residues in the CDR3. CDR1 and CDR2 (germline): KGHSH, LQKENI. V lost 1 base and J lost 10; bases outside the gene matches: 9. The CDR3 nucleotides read TGTGCCAGCTCACCACTTGGACAGGGAGAAGGGTCACCCCTCCACTTT. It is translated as CASSPLGQGEGSPLHF.

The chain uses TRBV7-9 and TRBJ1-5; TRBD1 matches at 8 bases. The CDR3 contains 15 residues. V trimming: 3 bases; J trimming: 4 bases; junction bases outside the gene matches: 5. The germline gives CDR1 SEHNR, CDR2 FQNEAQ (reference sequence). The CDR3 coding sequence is TGTGCCAGCAGCTTGACAGGGGATGGGAATCAGCCCCAGCATTTT. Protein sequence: CASSLTGDGNQPQHF.

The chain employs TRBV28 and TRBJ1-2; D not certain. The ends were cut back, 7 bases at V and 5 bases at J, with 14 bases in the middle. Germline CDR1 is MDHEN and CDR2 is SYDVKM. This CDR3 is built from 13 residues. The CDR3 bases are TGTGCCAGCACTTTTAATATTAGATATGGCTACACCTTC. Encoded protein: CASTFNIRYGYTF.

In DNA form, the CDR3 reads TGTGCCAGCAGCCAGGACAGCTCCTACAATGAGCAGTTCTTC. It specifies CASSQDSSYNEQFF. The chain joins TRBV5-4 to TRBJ2-1; tentatively, D is TRBD1 (6 bases). This CDR3 is built from 14 residues. Germline values: CDR1 SGHNT, CDR2 YYREEE (reference sequence). V lost 4 bases and J lost 0, with 8 bases in between.

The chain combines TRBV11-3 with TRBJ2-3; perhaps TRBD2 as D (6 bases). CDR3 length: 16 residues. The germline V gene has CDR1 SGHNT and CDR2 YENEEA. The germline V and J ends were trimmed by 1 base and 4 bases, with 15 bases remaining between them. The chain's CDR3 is CASSLGRREEADTQYF. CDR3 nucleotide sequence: TGTGCCAGCAGCTTAGGTCGGAGGGAGGAGGCAGATACGCAGTATTTT.

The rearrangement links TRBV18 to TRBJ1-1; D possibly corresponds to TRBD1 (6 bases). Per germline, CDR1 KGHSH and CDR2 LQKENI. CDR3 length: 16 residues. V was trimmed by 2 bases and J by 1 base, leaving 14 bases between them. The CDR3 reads CASSPVTGQKNTEAFF. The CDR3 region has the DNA TGTGCCAGCTCACCAGTCACTGGACAGAAGAACACTGAAGCTTTCTTT.

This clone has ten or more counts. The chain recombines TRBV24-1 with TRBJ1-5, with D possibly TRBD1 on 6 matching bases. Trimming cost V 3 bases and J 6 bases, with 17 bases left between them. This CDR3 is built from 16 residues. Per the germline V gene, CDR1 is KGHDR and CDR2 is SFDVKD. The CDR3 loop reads CATSDIREGEGQPQHF. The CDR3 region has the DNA TGTGCCACCAGTGATATACGTGAGGGGGAGGGTCAGCCCCAGCATTTT.

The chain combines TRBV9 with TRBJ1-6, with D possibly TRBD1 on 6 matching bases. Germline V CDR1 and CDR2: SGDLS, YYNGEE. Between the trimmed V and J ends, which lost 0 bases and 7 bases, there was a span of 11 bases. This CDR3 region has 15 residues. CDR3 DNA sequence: TGTGCCAGCAGCGTAGCTACAGGGATCAATTCACCCCTCCACTTT. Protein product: CASSVATGINSPLHF.

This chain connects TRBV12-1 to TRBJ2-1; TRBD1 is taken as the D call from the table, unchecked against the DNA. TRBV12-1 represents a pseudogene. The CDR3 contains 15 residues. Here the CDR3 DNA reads TGTGCCAGCAGCTCTTCGGACAGGGGTCTGGATGAGCAGTTCTTC. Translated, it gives CASSSSDRGLDEQFF.

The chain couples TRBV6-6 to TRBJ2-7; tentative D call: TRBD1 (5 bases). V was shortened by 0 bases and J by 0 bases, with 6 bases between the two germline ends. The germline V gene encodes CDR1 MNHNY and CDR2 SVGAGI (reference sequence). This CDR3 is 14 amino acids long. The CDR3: CASSYSQGSYEQYF. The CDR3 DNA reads TGTGCCAGCAGTTACTCCCAGGGCTCCTACGAGCAGTACTTC.